This passage covers 2 T cell receptor beta chains from one sample sequenced in a study of cytomegalovirus exposure and HLA in healthy donors (dated by TCRdb to the late 2010s). Libraries were made using the immunoSEQ multiplex PCR assay. The multiplex PCR relied on a mix of 60 forward primers for TCR Vbeta segments and 13 reverse primers for TCR Jbeta segments. As stored in TCRdb, this immuneACCESS dataset retains in-frame rearrangements with V and J assigned. A fraction of the clones does not appear; measured against another copy, unresolved V genes explain less than half of the discrepancy, and the remainder lacks a known reason. Recorded for this sample are about 98,000 clones; 81% of them occurred a single time. The ten largest make up roughly 1.5% of the sample. Sequenced material: PBMCs. The receptors were gathered from a man aged 35-49 years in good health and CMV-seronegative.

V and J are TRBV21-1 and TRBJ1-3. TRBV21-1 is a recognized pseudogene. CDR3 length: 13 residues. The CDR3 region has the DNA TGTGCCAGCAGCAAAGCGCGGGGACACACCATATATTTT. Amino acids: CASSKARGHTIYF.

This chain joins TRBV7-2 and TRBJ2-7; D is perhaps TRBD2 (6 bases). This CDR3 region has 13 residues. Trimming cost V 3 bases and J 9 bases, with 15 bases left between them. Looked up from germline, CDR1 is SGHTA and CDR2 is FQGNSA. CDR3 nucleotides: TGTGCCAGCAGCTTCCCGGGACTCCGCTTGCAGTACTTC. It is translated as CASSFPGLRLQYF.